These T cell receptor beta chains were read from a single sample in a study of T cells in Graves' hyperthyroidism and ophthalmopathy. One entry per CDR3 protein, called by TCRdb with MiXCR from the multiplex PCR reads. The sample carries 380,000 or so distinct CDR3 sequences, over 15% recorded once. Material for sequencing was blood. The receptors stem from a woman between 18 and 29 years old with Graves' hyperthyroidism. CDR3s include the opening cysteine and the closing phenylalanine or tryptophan. The order of the fields is D gene, clone size, J gene, V gene, CDR3 DNA, CDR3 protein. The D gene is left open where the match is weak. The size entry is marked missing in some rows and otherwise reads once, few, many or a size class.

- many TRBJ2-2 TRBV12-3/TRBV12-4 TGTGCCAGCAGTTTAGGTGTAGTGGGCGGGGAGCTGTTTTTT CASSLGVVGGELFF
- many TRBJ1-2 TRBV27 TGTGCCAGCAGGCTACAGGGCTCCGATGGCTACACCTTC CASRLQGSDGYTF
- many TRBJ1-1 TRBV30 TGTGCCCGACAGAAGAACACTGAAGCTTTCTTT CARQKNTEAFF
- - TRBJ1-1 TRBV14 TGTGCCAGCAGAGGGGCCCGAAAAGCTTTCTTT CASRGARKAFF
- many TRBJ2-5 TRBV12-3/TRBV12-4 TGTGCCAGCAGTCCCGTTCAAGAGACCCAGTACTTC CASSPVQETQYF
- - TRBJ1-5 TRBV15 TGTGCCACCAGCAGAGCCGAGGGGGGGTTCTATAGCAATCAGCCCCAGCATTTT CATSRAEGGFYSNQPQHF
- many TRBJ1-1 TRBV10-3 TGTGCCATCAGTGATACGCAGGGGCGAACTGAAGCTTTCTTT CAISDTQGRTEAFF
TRBD1 many TRBJ1-2 TRBV6-2/TRBV6-3 TGTGCCAGCAGTCGACTTCGGACAGGGGATGGCTACACCTTC CASSRLRTGDGYTF
- many TRBJ1-1 TRBV12-3/TRBV12-4 TGTGCCAGCAGTGCCCGACAGGCCGCGAACGCTTTCTTT CASSARQAANAFF
TRBD2 many TRBJ2-7 TRBV30 TGTGCCTGGAGTGTACGACTAGCGGCCTACGAGCAGTACTTC CAWSVRLAAYEQYF
- few TRBJ2-7 TRBV12-3/TRBV12-4 TGTGCCAGCAGTTTAAAGGTACCAACCTCCGATCAGTACTTC CASSLKVPTSDQYF
- - TRBJ2-5 TRBV7-3 TGTGTCAGCAGCTTAGCACAAGGAGAGACCCAGTACTTC CVSSLAQGETQYF
TRBD1 many TRBJ2-2 TRBV2 TGTGCCAGCAGTGAAACAGGGGGGTCCTCTCAAAACACCGGGGAGCTGTTTTTT CASSETGGSSQNTGELFF
- many TRBJ1-3 TRBV6-1 TGTGCCAGCAGTGTGATACAGGGTTCCAGCTCTGGAAACACCATATATTTT CASSVIQGSSSGNTIYF
TRBD2 many TRBJ2-5 TRBV7-9 TGTGCCAGCAGCAAGGGACTATATGACACAGAGACCCAGTACTTC CASSKGLYDTETQYF
TRBD2 many TRBJ2-2 TRBV6-4 TGTGCCAGCAGTGCTAGCGGGGACACCGGGGAGCTGTTTTTT CASSASGDTGELFF
- many TRBJ1-1 TRBV25-1 TGTGCCAGCAGTGTTCACATGATGGATGCCGAAGCTTTCTTT CASSVHMMDAEAFF
- many TRBJ1-5 TRBV11-2 TGTGCCAGCAGCTTACTTGTAGGCCCAGGTCAGCCCCAGCATTTT CASSLLVGPGQPQHF
- few TRBJ1-5 TRBV7-4 TGTGCCAGCAGCTTATTTGGACCCCTTAGGCCCCCGGAGGGGTATAGCAATCAGCCCCAGCATTTT CASSLFGPLRPPEGYSNQPQHF
- many TRBJ1-3 TRBV25-1 TGTGCCAGCAGTGATAGTTTTATAGGGGGATCTGGAAACACCATATATTTT CASSDSFIGGSGNTIYF
- few TRBJ1-2 TRBV18 TGTGCCAGCTCACCAGAATCAGGAACCACCCGTGGCTACACCTTC CASSPESGTTRGYTF
TRBD1 many TRBJ2-2 TRBV6-1 TGTGCCAGCACTGGGGACAGAAGGAACACCGGGGAGCTGTTTTTT CASTGDRRNTGELFF
- few TRBJ1-5 TRBV4-1 TGCGCCAGCAGCCTGCCCCCCGGAAGTCAGCCCCAGCATTTT CASSLPPGSQPQHF